The present TCR beta chain was sequenced within a study of early T cells in non-severe SARS-CoV-2 infection. Study details: Sequencing of unsorted whole blood was done on bulk RNA, leaving chains unpaired.

Study outcomes and limitations: VDJdb-based matching was biased toward anti-spike CD8 responses and missed private and CD4 specificities.

Germline CDR1 is SGHAT and CDR2 is FQNNGV. The CDR3 is 17 residues long. V lost 5 bases and J lost 5, with 21 bases in between. This clonotype was counted between two and nine times. The target antigen is unknown. One entry per CDR3 protein results from TCRdb running MiXCR on the 5' RACE reads. The table lists over 50,000 distinct CDR3 sequences, about 15% of them singletons. This specimen was whole blood, taken at baseline. The TCR sequence derives from an adult who was a healthcare worker with PCR-confirmed SARS-CoV-2 infection or an uninfected control (not recorded which). This rearrangement joins TRBV11-2 to TRBJ2-2, with D possibly TRBD2 on 6 matching bases. In DNA, the CDR3 is TGTGCCAGCAGCCCCTCAAGTGACTTCCGGGAGACCGGGGAGCTGTTTTTT. It yields the protein CASSPSSDFRETGELFF.